The 28 T cell receptor beta chains in this list originate from one sample, sequenced in a study of vaccination and CD4 T cells after COVID-19. Antigens of these TCRs are unknown. As for treatment: roughly 11-day PBMC culture with coronavirus spike peptide pools or control peptides (ViraFEST assay). Oncomine TCR Beta short-read sequencing was applied to DNA from cultured CD4+ T cells. MiXCR, run by TCRdb on the PCR reads, gives a single entry per CDR3 protein. The table lists around 9,200 distinct CDR3 sequences, about 41% of them singletons. The sequencing sample was made of CD4+ T cells from blood, cultured in vitro. All receptors derive from a human donor who had recovered from COVID-19.

The V gene is TRBV12-3 or TRBV12-4, the J gene TRBJ2-5; 7 nucleotides agree with TRBD1. Losses at the gene ends were 5 bases for V and 5 bases for J; bases not matched to a gene: 8. This CDR3 region has 14 residues. The CDR3 nucleotides read TGTGCCAGCAGTGGGACAGCAGGAGCGGAGACCCAGTACTTC. Translating it yields CASSGTAGAETQYF.

This clonotype turned up a few times. The rearrangement uses TRBV6-1 and TRBJ2-2, with 10 bases fitting TRBD2. CDR1 and CDR2 from the germline V gene are MNHNS and SASEGT. This CDR3 contains 17 residues. The ends lost 7 bases at V and 5 bases at J; junction bases unmatched: 13. CDR3 DNA: TGTGCCAGCACCCCATCGTTAGCGGGAGGTCGAACCGGGGAGCTGTTTTTT. This encodes CASTPSLAGGRTGELFF.

J is TRBJ2-2 and V is TRBV6-5; 8 positions match TRBD1. This CDR3 has 15 amino acids. Germline-derived CDR1 and CDR2 are MNHEY and SVGAGI. Trimming took 4 bases from V and 5 from J; bases not matched to a gene: 6. The CDR3 here is CASSSGQVRTGELFF. CDR3 nucleotide sequence: TGTGCCAGCAGTTCGGGACAGGTCAGGACCGGGGAGCTGTTTTTT.

This chain uses TRBV7-2 with TRBJ1-1; 7 bases fit TRBD1. J gave up 5 bases and V 5 bases, and 8 bases lay outside the gene matches. In germline, CDR1 is SGHTA, CDR2 FQGNSA. This CDR3 contains 14 residues. The CDR3 is CASSRRQGRTEAFF. The CDR3 DNA follows: TGTGCCAGCAGCCGTAGACAGGGACGGACTGAAGCTTTCTTT.

CDR3 sequence reads: CSARDGTDYNEQFF. CDR3 in DNA: TGCAGTGCTAGAGACGGGACGGATTACAATGAGCAGTTCTTC. The J gene is TRBJ2-1, the V gene TRBV20-1, with D possibly being TRBD1 or TRBD2 (5 bases each). The germline V and J ends were trimmed by 0 bases and 4 bases, with 10 bases remaining between them. The germline gives CDR1 DFQATT, CDR2 SNEGSKA (reference sequence). The CDR3 sequence is 14 residues long.

This clonotype was counted only a few times. V is TRBV19 and J is TRBJ1-5; D is ambiguous. V was pared by 5 bases and J by 3 bases, with 11 bases between. CDR1 is LNHDA, CDR2 SQIVND, per germline (reference sequence). The CDR3 is made up of 14 amino acids. The chain's CDR3 is CASSSGRINQPQHF. CDR3 DNA sequence: TGTGCCAGTAGTTCCGGACGGATCAATCAGCCCCAGCATTTT. Filled out from reference TRBV19 and TRBJ1-5, the complete variable domain reads DGGITQSPKYLFRKEGQNVTLSCEQNLNHDAMYWYRQDPGQGLRLIYYSQIVNDFQKGDIAEGYSVSREKKESFPLTVTSAQKNPTAFYLCASSSGRINQPQHFGDGTRLSIL.

V and J are TRBV6-2 or TRBV6-3 and TRBJ1-1; D unresolved. CDR1 MNHEY and CDR2 SVGEGT come from the germline V gene. The length of the CDR3 is 11 residues. The ends were cut back, 6 bases at V and 8 bases at J, with 10 bases in the middle. DNA for the CDR3: TGTGCCAGCAGCCACCCCCTGGAAGCTTTCTTT. It yields the protein CASSHPLEAFF.

The chain carries TRBV5-6 and TRBJ2-3; no clear D. V was clipped by 6 bases and J by 4 bases, with 9 bases between them. This CDR3 is 12 amino acids long. The germline V gene encodes CDR1 SGHDT and CDR2 YYEEEE. The CDR3 coding sequence is TGTGCCAGCATGGGGTCCTCAGATACGCAGTATTTT. Translating it yields CASMGSSDTQYF.

The V gene is TRBV19, the J gene TRBJ2-3, with 8 bases that match TRBD2. CDR3 size: 15 residues. Germline-derived CDR1 and CDR2 are LNHDA and SQIVND (reference sequence). Trimming took 4 bases from V and 4 from J; bases not matched to a gene: 7. The CDR3 region is CASSTSETSADTQYF. The CDR3, as DNA: TGTGCCAGTAGTACCAGCGAGACTAGCGCAGATACGCAGTATTTT.

This sequence joins TRBV7-8 and TRBJ2-3; perhaps TRBD1 as D (5 bases). V was shortened by 5 bases and J by 5 bases, with 11 bases between the two germline ends. CDR3 size: 13 residues. Germline lookup yields CDR1 SGHVS and CDR2 FQNEAQ. The CDR3: CASSLDSQDTQYF. The CDR3 DNA follows: TGTGCCAGCAGCCTAGACAGCCAAGATACGCAGTATTTT.

The V gene is TRBV6-1, the J gene TRBJ2-7; 9 bases line up with TRBD1. The CDR3 sequence is 14 residues long. From germline, CDR1 is MNHNS and CDR2 SASEGT. J gave up 0 bases and V 5 bases, and 2 bases lay outside the gene matches. The CDR3 DNA follows: TGTGCCAGCAGTAAACAGGGGGCCTCCTACGAGCAGTACTTC. Translating gives CASSKQGASYEQYF.

This clonotype was detected a few times. The chain has TRBV20-1 and TRBJ2-2; 7 positions agree with TRBD2. The V gene's germline CDR1 is DFQATT and CDR2 SNEGSKA (reference sequence). V was clipped by 1 base and J by 3 bases; unmatched bases: 8. The CDR3 loop spans 16 amino acids. The CDR3 region is CSARGAGTTYTGELFF. The CDR3 DNA follows: TGCAGTGCTAGAGGTGCCGGGACTACTTACACCGGGGAGCTGTTTTTT.

The V and J genes are TRBV24-1 and TRBJ2-3; D may be TRBD1 (5 bases). Germline V gene sequence: CDR1 KGHDR, CDR2 SFDVKD. V was cut by 8 bases and J by 5 bases, with 19 bases left in between. This CDR3 comprises 15 residues. For the CDR3, the DNA is TGTGCCACCACCCCTGGGGCAGGTGCCCAAGATACGCAGTATTTT. It specifies CATTPGAGAQDTQYF.

The rearrangement joins TRBV7-8 to TRBJ2-1, with 8 nucleotides matching TRBD1. Losses at the gene ends were 10 bases for V and 9 bases for J; bases not matched to a gene: 8. Germline V gene sequence: CDR1 SGHVS, CDR2 FQNEAQ. This CDR3 has 12 residues. The CDR3 region is CAIRQGNGEQFF. The CDR3 DNA reads as TGTGCCATACGACAGGGGAACGGTGAGCAGTTCTTC.

V gene TRBV2 combines with J gene TRBJ1-5; tentative D call: TRBD1 (5 bases). V lost 5 bases and J lost 5, with 19 bases in between. Germline assignment: CDR1 SNHLY and CDR2 FYNNEI. The CDR3 spans 16 residues. The chain's CDR3 is CASSPPPRGFYQPQHF. In DNA form, the CDR3 reads TGTGCCAGCAGTCCCCCCCCGAGGGGTTTCTATCAGCCCCAGCATTTT. The full variable domain, its missing parts supplied by reference TRBV2 and TRBJ1-5, is EPEVTQTPSHQVTQMGQEVILRCVPISNHLYFYWYRQILGQKVEFLVSFYNNEISEKSEIFDDQFSVERPDGSNFTLKIRSTKLEDSAMYFCASSPPPRGFYQPQHFGDGTRLSIL.

This clonotype was observed a few times. The CDR3 DNA reads as TGTGCCAGCAGTGAACCGGCCTCGGGATCTAACACTGAAGCTTTCTTT. Translated: CASSEPASGSNTEAFF. The chain combines TRBV6-1 with TRBJ1-1; D remains ambiguous. Germline V gene lookup returns CDR1 MNHNS and CDR2 SASEGT. Trimming removed 2 bases from V and 2 bases from J, with 15 bases in between. The CDR3 is 16 amino acids.

The table lists this clonotype with a few counts. The chain has TRBV6-2 or TRBV6-3 and TRBJ1-3; perhaps TRBD1 as D (5 bases). V lost 0 bases and J lost 0, with 9 bases in between. CDR1 is MNHEY and CDR2 is SVGEGT in the germline V gene. The CDR3 runs 16 residues. CDR3 bases: TGTGCCAGCAGTTACTCCGGCAGGGCCTCTGGAAACACCATATATTTT. It translates to CASSYSGRASGNTIYF.

This clonotype has only one observation. The chain links TRBV5-6 to TRBJ1-2; no reliable D call. This CDR3 comprises 12 residues. The ends were cut back, 0 bases at V and 5 bases at J, with 5 bases in the middle. Germline V gene lookup returns CDR1 SGHDT and CDR2 YYEEEE. CDR3 loop: CASSLATYGYTF. In DNA form, the CDR3 reads TGTGCCAGCAGCTTGGCCACGTATGGCTACACCTTC.

CDR3 residues: CASSPGGGGTDTQYF. In nucleotides, the CDR3 is TGTGCCAGCAGCCCAGGGGGGGGAGGCACAGATACGCAGTATTTT. The chain is built from TRBV7-6 and TRBJ2-3; tentatively, D is TRBD1 or TRBD2 (7 bases each). The CDR3 runs 15 residues. The V gene lost 5 bases and the J gene lost 1 base, with 13 bases spanning the gap. The germline CDR1 and CDR2 sequences are SGHVS and FNYEAQ.

The table lists this clonotype with a few counts. J is TRBJ1-2 and V is TRBV20-1, with D unclear. V was pared by 1 base and J by 8 bases, with 17 bases between. Germline assignment: CDR1 DFQATT and CDR2 SNEGSKA (reference sequence). This CDR3 contains 14 residues. The CDR3 is CSARGETDYEGYTF. CDR3 coding DNA: TGCAGTGCTAGAGGGGAGACGGACTATGAGGGCTACACCTTC.

The chain combines TRBV20-1 with TRBJ2-1, with D possibly matching TRBD2 (6 bases). This CDR3 region has 19 residues. V lost 5 bases and J 1 base, leaving 27 bases between the germline ends. CDR1 is DFQATT, CDR2 SNEGSKA, per germline (reference sequence). CDR3 sequence: CSASTRVGGVYGSYNEQFF. In DNA, the CDR3 is TGCAGTGCTTCCACGAGGGTCGGCGGGGTTTATGGATCCTACAATGAGCAGTTCTTC.

This clonotype has just a few counts. J is TRBJ2-5 and V is TRBV7-3; D perhaps matches TRBD1 (6 bases). Deletions cut 4 bases from V and 5 bases from J, with 17 bases between. The CDR3 loop spans 15 amino acids. CDR1 SGHTA and CDR2 FQGTGA come from the germline V gene. In DNA form, the CDR3 reads TGTGCCAGCAGCTCAAGTCGACAGGAGTGGGAGACCCAGTACTTC. Protein product: CASSSSRQEWETQYF.

The rearrangement links TRBV20-1 to TRBJ1-1, with D uncertain. V lost 3 bases and J lost 0, with 8 bases in between. The CDR3 spans 13 residues. CDR1 and CDR2 (germline): DFQATT, SNEGSKA (reference sequence). CDR3 sequence: CSARENMNTEAFF. The CDR3 nucleotides read TGCAGTGCTAGGGAAAACATGAACACTGAAGCTTTCTTT.

The chain recombines TRBV5-1 with TRBJ2-5; TRBD1 aligns across 8 bases. The germline gives CDR1 SGHRS, CDR2 YFSETQ. V shed 2 bases and J 3 bases; nucleotides not matched to a gene: 9. The CDR3 extends over 16 amino acids. The CDR3 reads CASSFGRGQGEETQYF. The CDR3 DNA reads TGCGCCAGCAGCTTCGGTCGAGGACAGGGTGAAGAGACCCAGTACTTC.

The sample holds a few counts of this clonotype. This chain links TRBV6-2 or TRBV6-3 with TRBJ1-1; no definite D call. V was clipped by 2 bases and J by 4 bases, with 8 bases between them. The CDR3 extends over 13 amino acids. CDR1 is MNHEY, CDR2 SVGEGT, per germline. The CDR3 sequence: CASSYVPITEAFF. CDR3 coding DNA: TGTGCCAGCAGTTACGTGCCAATCACTGAAGCTTTCTTT.

The chain combines TRBV5-4 with TRBJ1-6; D call uncertain. Looked up from germline, CDR1 is SGHNT and CDR2 is YYREEE (reference sequence). This CDR3 contains 14 residues. Trimming removed 4 bases from V and 14 bases from J, with 19 bases in between. CDR3 in DNA: TGTGCCAGCAGCCCGGCCCGGAAAAGTTCGGCCCTCCACTTT. Translated, it gives CASSPARKSSALHF.

This clonotype was seen just once. The V and J genes are TRBV2 and TRBJ1-1, with a weak D call TRBD1 (6 bases). Germline values: CDR1 SNHLY, CDR2 FYNNEI. Trimming cost V 3 bases and J 1 base, with 12 bases left between them. The length of the CDR3 is 15 residues. CDR3 DNA sequence: TGTGCCAGCAGTGATCAGGGACACCCGAACACTGAAGCTTTCTTT. Its protein product is CASSDQGHPNTEAFF. Full variable domain (rest looked up from reference TRBV2 and TRBJ1-1): EPEVTQTPSHQVTQMGQEVILRCVPISNHLYFYWYRQILGQKVEFLVSFYNNEISEKSEIFDDQFSVERPDGSNFTLKIRSTKLEDSAMYFCASSDQGHPNTEAFFGQGTRLTVV.

V usage is TRBV7-8 and J usage is TRBJ1-2; a possible D gene is TRBD1 (6 bases). The CDR3 totals 14 residues. In germline, CDR1 is SGHVS, CDR2 FQNEAQ. With 4 bases removed from V and 8 bases from J, the gap between germline ends came to 17 bases. CDR3 DNA sequence: TGTGCCAGCAGCTCATTCGGGGGCCGGTTAGGCTACACCTTC. Protein product: CASSSFGGRLGYTF.